The 9 T cell receptor beta chains below were found in one sample sequenced in a study of PD-1 blockade in classical Hodgkin lymphoma. Assay used: immunoSEQ multiplex PCR; TCRdb lists only in-frame clones, some missing. The table has more than 40,000 clones, approximately 80% seen once. Time point defined: cycle 4 day 1 (C4D1), after six to seven weeks of nivolumab. Relapses following autologous stem cell transplantation were seen in all patients, with brentuximab vedotin exposure varying. The material sequenced was peripheral blood mononuclear cells (PBMCs), taken before the fourth cycle of nivolumab. Every receptor here comes from a human donor with classical Hodgkin lymphoma.

This chain joins TRBV10-3 and TRBJ1-1; 7 bases fit TRBD1. V was clipped by 11 bases and J by 0 bases; unmatched bases: 12. Germline V gives CDR1 ENHRY, CDR2 SYGVKD. The CDR3 runs 15 residues. The CDR3: CAVGRDSTMNTEAFF. CDR3 nucleotides: TGTGCCGTAGGAAGGGACAGCACCATGAACACTGAAGCTTTCTTT.

V and J are TRBV18 and TRBJ2-1; either TRBD1 or TRBD2 may supply D (5 bases each). This CDR3 region has 15 residues. Germline loops: CDR1 KGHSH, CDR2 LQKENI. The ends were cut back, 3 bases at V and 5 bases at J, with 14 bases in the middle. The CDR3 sequence is CASSPGVAPNNEQFF. For the CDR3, the DNA is TGTGCCAGCTCACCGGGGGTAGCGCCAAACAATGAGCAGTTCTTC.

The chain uses TRBV7-8 and TRBJ2-7; 7 positions match TRBD2. This CDR3 comprises 14 residues. Germline V gene data show CDR1 as SGHVS and CDR2 as FQNEAQ. The V and J ends lost 4 bases and 2 bases, in that order; junction bases with no gene match: 5. This CDR3 is CASSSGTTAYEQYF. The CDR3 coding sequence is TGTGCCAGCAGCTCCGGGACTACCGCCTACGAGCAGTACTTC.

The chain carries TRBV18 and TRBJ2-3; no clear D gene. The V and J ends lost 3 bases and 1 base respectively, with 2 bases between them. There are 12 residues in the CDR3. CDR1 KGHSH and CDR2 LQKENI come from the germline V gene. DNA of the CDR3: TGTGCCAGCTCACCGCGCACAGATACGCAGTATTTT. Its translation: CASSPRTDTQYF.

This clone was recorded only once. V gene TRBV27 combines with J gene TRBJ1-6; D unclear. Trimming shortened V by 0 bases and J by 10 bases, and 10 bases separated the two germline ends. Looked up from germline, CDR1 is MNHEY and CDR2 is SMNVEV (reference sequence). The CDR3 has 14 amino acids. This chain's CDR3 is CASSLSGIRSPLHF. CDR3 sequence (DNA): TGTGCCAGCAGTTTATCCGGGATCAGATCACCCCTCCACTTT.

The chain recombines TRBV7-3 with TRBJ2-2; the D gene could be TRBD1 or TRBD2 (5 bases each). Germline assignment: CDR1 SGHTA and CDR2 FQGTGA. The CDR3 contains 16 residues. V lost 5 bases to trimming and J lost 0 bases, with 13 bases between them. The CDR3 DNA reads TGTGCCAGCAGCCTCGGTGGGGGTTCGAACACCGGGGAGCTGTTTTTT. It translates to CASSLGGGSNTGELFF.

This clone rates as medium-sized (0.01 to 0.1%). This chain connects TRBV7-6 to TRBJ1-1; maybe TRBD1 (5 bases). V was trimmed by 5 bases and J by 7 bases, leaving 11 bases between them. The CDR3 loop spans 12 amino acids. The germline V gene has CDR1 SGHVS and CDR2 FNYEAQ. This CDR3 is CASSDRGGEAFF. The CDR3 region has the DNA TGTGCCAGCAGCGACCGGGGGGGTGAAGCTTTCTTT.

This clone was seen a single time. The V and J genes are TRBV15 and TRBJ1-2, with D possibly being TRBD1 (6 bases). The V gene's germline CDR1 is LNHNV and CDR2 YYDKDF (reference sequence). Between the trimmed V and J ends, which lost 5 bases and 5 bases, there was a span of 15 bases. The CDR3 spans 14 residues. The CDR3 nucleotides read TGTGCCACCAGCCCCTACAGGACAGTTTATGGCTACACCTTC. Protein sequence: CATSPYRTVYGYTF.

The chain employs TRBV2 and TRBJ2-1; TRBD2 matches at 9 bases. With 6 bases clipped from V and 6 bases from J, the junction kept 12 bases outside the gene matches. The CDR3 contains 16 residues. Germline V gene lookup returns CDR1 SNHLY and CDR2 FYNNEI. DNA for the CDR3: TGTGCCAGCAGCGGGGTGTCGCGGGGGGGCAGCAATGAGCAGTTCTTC. Translation: CASSGVSRGGSNEQFF.